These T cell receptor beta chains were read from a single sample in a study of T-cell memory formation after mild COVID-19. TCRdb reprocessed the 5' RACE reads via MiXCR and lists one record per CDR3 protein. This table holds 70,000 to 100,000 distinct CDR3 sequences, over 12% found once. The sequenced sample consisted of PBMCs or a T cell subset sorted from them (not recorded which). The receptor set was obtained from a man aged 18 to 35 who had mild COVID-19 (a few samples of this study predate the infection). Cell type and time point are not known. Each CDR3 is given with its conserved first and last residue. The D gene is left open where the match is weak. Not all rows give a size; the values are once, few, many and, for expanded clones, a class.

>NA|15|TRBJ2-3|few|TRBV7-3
TGTGCCAGCAGCTTAGAGTTCGGGGCTACAGATACGCAGTATTTT
CASSLEFGATDTQYF
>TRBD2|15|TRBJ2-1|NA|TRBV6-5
TGTGCCAGCAGTTACTCCCGCGGGGGGGGCAATGAGCAGTTCTTC
CASSYSRGGGNEQFF
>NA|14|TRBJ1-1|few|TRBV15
TGTGCCACCAGCAGTTTGACGGTGAACACTGAAGCTTTCTTT
CATSSLTVNTEAFF
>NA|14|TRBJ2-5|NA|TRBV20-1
TGCAGTGCTAGAGGGTCCGTGGCCTCGGGGGCCCAGTACTTC
CSARGSVASGAQYF
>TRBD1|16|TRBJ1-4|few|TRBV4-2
TGTGCCAGCAGCCAAGTGAGACAGGGGGCGAATGAAAAACTGTTTTTT
CASSQVRQGANEKLFF
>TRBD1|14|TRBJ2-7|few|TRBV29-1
TGCAGCGTGGAGGGGGGACAGGGAACCTACGAGCAGTACTTC
CSVEGGQGTYEQYF
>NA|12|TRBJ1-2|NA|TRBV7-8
TGTGCCAGCAGCTTAGATGGGGAGGGCTACACCTTC
CASSLDGEGYTF
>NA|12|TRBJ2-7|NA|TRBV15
TGTGCCACCAGCAGAGGGGGTCTCGAGCAGTACTTC
CATSRGGLEQYF
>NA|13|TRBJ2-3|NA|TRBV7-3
TGTGCCAGCAGCTTAAAGAACACAGATACGCAGTATTTT
CASSLKNTDTQYF
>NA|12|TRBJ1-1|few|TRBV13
TGTGCCAGCAGCTTAGCTCTGACTGAAGCTTTCTTT
CASSLALTEAFF
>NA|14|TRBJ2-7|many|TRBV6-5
TGTGCCAGCAGCCTCAGCCCCGGGGGGCTCGAGCAGTACTTC
CASSLSPGGLEQYF
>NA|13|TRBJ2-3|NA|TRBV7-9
TGTGCCAGCAGCCGCACCTCGGCAGATACGCAGTATTTT
CASSRTSADTQYF